This entry lists 32 T cell receptor beta chains sequenced from one sample in a study of shared clonotypes between healthy human individuals. Some clones are missing from TCRdb's copy, which holds only in-frame ones; the method was immunoSEQ multiplex PCR. This sample yields fewer than 3 million clones, of which 80% to 95% are seen a single time; approximately 0.4% belongs to the top ten. Sequenced sample: naive CD4+ T cells from PBMCs. Subset specified: CD45RA+ positively selected. Receptors were obtained from a man aged 18 to 35 in good health. Some clones in this sample may be carry-over from other donors' samples.

The rearrangement links TRBV29-1 to TRBJ1-2, with D perhaps matching TRBD1 (6 bases). Trimming took off 5 bases at V and 4 bases at J, with 14 bases between the two ends. CDR1 is SQVTM and CDR2 is ANQGSEA in the germline V gene. This CDR3 has 13 residues. The CDR3 loop is CSVSTGSGYGYTF. The CDR3 DNA is TGCAGCGTTTCCACAGGGTCGGGCTATGGCTACACCTTC.

There are a few counts of this clone. The chain employs TRBV4-2 and TRBJ1-1, with a possible D match to TRBD1 (5 bases). The length of the CDR3 is 15 residues. Germline-derived CDR1 and CDR2 are LGHNA and YNFKEQ. V shed 5 bases and J shed 4 bases, with 17 bases lying between them. This CDR3 is CASSNLGAESTEAFF. The CDR3 bases are TGTGCCAGCAGCAACCTAGGGGCGGAATCCACTGAAGCTTTCTTT.

The chain joins TRBV14 to TRBJ2-7; D may be TRBD2 (5 bases). Germline lookup yields CDR1 SGHDN and CDR2 FVKESK. The V gene lost 1 base and the J gene lost 2 bases, with 12 bases spanning the gap. The CDR3 consists of 15 residues. Written as DNA, the CDR3 is TGTGCCAGCAGCCAAGTCGGGGTTCCACCCTACGAGCAGTACTTC. The encoded protein is CASSQVGVPPYEQYF.

The chain combines TRBV10-3 with TRBJ1-3; D is possibly TRBD1 (6 bases). Germline V gives CDR1 ENHRY, CDR2 SYGVKD. The CDR3 spans 17 residues. Deletions cut 4 bases from V and 0 bases from J, with 16 bases between. The CDR3 coding sequence is TGTGCCATCAGTGCGTTTCGTGACAGGCTCTCTGGAAACACCATATATTTT. Encoded protein: CAISAFRDRLSGNTIYF.

The chain is built from TRBV5-1 and TRBJ2-3; D is tentatively TRBD1 or TRBD2 (5 bases each). With 1 base removed from V and 6 bases from J, the gap between germline ends came to 12 bases. The CDR3 is 14 amino acids. Looked up from germline, CDR1 is SGHRS and CDR2 is YFSETQ. CDR3 sequence: CASSLTRGKDTQYF. The CDR3 DNA reads TGCGCCAGCAGCTTGACGAGGGGTAAGGATACGCAGTATTTT.

This clone was counted once. This chain links TRBV7-2 with TRBJ2-7; 7 nucleotides line up with TRBD2. The germline CDR1 and CDR2 sequences are SGHTA and FQGNSA. The CDR3 runs 14 residues. V lost 2 bases and J lost 2; bases outside the gene matches: 3. The CDR3 nucleotides are TGTGCCAGCAGCTTAAAAAGCGGGGCCTACGAGCAGTACTTC. Residues: CASSLKSGAYEQYF.

This clone occurred once. The chain is built from TRBV27 and TRBJ2-5; TRBD1 matches at 10 bases. Germline trimming cut 6 bases from V and 4 bases from J; bases unmatched to any gene: 8. CDR1 and CDR2 from the germline V gene are MNHEY and SMNVEV (reference sequence). The CDR3 spans 15 residues. The CDR3, as DNA: TGTGCCAGCAGCTACCGGGACAGGGGTGGAGAGACCCAGTACTTC. Protein product: CASSYRDRGGETQYF.

V usage is TRBV6-1 and J usage is TRBJ2-3, with D unclear. Germline CDR1 is MNHNS and CDR2 is SASEGT. V lost 3 bases to trimming and J lost 0 bases, with 7 bases between them. The CDR3 has 14 amino acids. CDR3 in amino acids: CASSDRSSTDTQYF. CDR3 coding DNA: TGTGCCAGCAGTGACAGGTCTAGCACAGATACGCAGTATTTT.

The J gene is TRBJ1-1, the V gene TRBV6-1; D might be TRBD1 (5 bases). This CDR3 comprises 15 residues. Germline V gene sequence: CDR1 MNHNS, CDR2 SASEGT. V dropped 6 bases and J dropped 1 base, with 15 bases sitting between them. CDR3 region: CASRLEGRTNTEAFF. As DNA, the CDR3 is TGTGCCAGCAGGCTTGAGGGACGAACGAACACTGAAGCTTTCTTT.

This chain joins TRBV6-1 and TRBJ2-7; 8 bases align to TRBD2. V lost 2 bases and J lost 3; bases outside the gene matches: 15. CDR1 MNHNS and CDR2 SASEGT come from the germline V gene. This CDR3 contains 18 residues. The CDR3 coding sequence is TGTGCCAGCAGTGAATCGGTCAGGGTTACGGGAGGGTTCTACGAGCAGTACTTC. It encodes CASSESVRVTGGFYEQYF.

J is TRBJ2-5 and V is TRBV7-9; D gene ambiguous. Per the germline V gene, CDR1 is SEHNR and CDR2 is FQNEAQ (reference sequence). The CDR3 extends over 13 amino acids. V lost 5 bases, J lost 1 base, and 8 bases lay in between. CDR3 DNA: TGTGCCAGCAGCCTCCTCGTCCAAGAGACCCAGTACTTC. Its translation: CASSLLVQETQYF.

This chain links TRBV7-3 with TRBJ2-1; D gene ambiguous. This CDR3 has 14 amino acids. Between the trimmed V and J ends, which lost 0 bases and 6 bases, there was a span of 9 bases. Germline V gene data show CDR1 as SGHTA and CDR2 as FQGTGA. The CDR3 DNA sequence: TGTGCCAGCAGCTTAACGCACCCGAGCAATGAGCAGTTCTTC. Amino acid sequence: CASSLTHPSNEQFF.

J is TRBJ1-1 and V is TRBV28, with 7 bases aligning to TRBD1. Germline V gene sequence: CDR1 MDHEN, CDR2 SYDVKM. V shed 6 bases, J shed 2 bases, and the junction held 6 bases outside the gene matches. The CDR3 sequence is 14 residues long. The CDR3 sequence is CASRTDRLNTEAFF. CDR3 bases: TGTGCCAGCAGAACGGACAGGCTTAACACTGAAGCTTTCTTT.

The J gene is TRBJ2-7, the V gene TRBV5-1, with 7 bases aligning to TRBD2. The germline CDR1 and CDR2 sequences are SGHRS and YFSETQ. This CDR3 spans 15 amino acids. V lost 2 bases to trimming and J lost 5 bases; unmatched junction nucleotides: 10. This CDR3 reads CASSFGGGSLNEQYF. The CDR3 region has the DNA TGCGCCAGCAGCTTTGGTGGCGGGAGTCTCAACGAGCAGTACTTC.

This clone was counted a few times. DNA of the CDR3: TGTGCCAGCAGTTACTCCCAGGCGGGCGAGCAGTTCTTC. Protein product: CASSYSQAGEQFF. The chain joins TRBV6-6 to TRBJ2-1; a weak D match, TRBD2 (5 bases). CDR1 is MNHNY and CDR2 is SVGAGI in the germline V gene (reference sequence). The V end lost 0 bases, the J end lost 10 bases, and 10 bases lay between the germline ends. The CDR3 contains 13 residues.

J is TRBJ1-3 and V is TRBV4-3; tentative D call: TRBD1 (6 bases). CDR3 length: 18 residues. V gave up 1 base and J gave up 2 bases, with 18 bases separating them. Germline V gene lookup returns CDR1 LGHNA and CDR2 YSLEER. The chain's CDR3 is CASSQGLGTGQTGNTIYF. CDR3 sequence (DNA): TGCGCCAGCAGCCAAGGCCTCGGAACGGGACAAACTGGAAACACCATATATTTT.

This chain joins TRBV10-3 and TRBJ2-1, with TRBD2 identical over 13 bases. Germline CDR1 is ENHRY and CDR2 is SYGVKD. This CDR3 region has 16 residues. After removal of 5 bases from V and 4 bases from J, the junction contained 5 bases not matched to a gene. In nucleotides, the CDR3 is TGTGCCATCAGTCCCCGGACTAGCGGGAGATACAATGAGCAGTTCTTC. Translating gives CAISPRTSGRYNEQFF.

This chain joins TRBV29-1 and TRBJ2-7, with D unresolved. The germline V gene has CDR1 SQVTM and CDR2 ANQGSEA. V shed 4 bases and J shed 6 bases, with 13 bases lying between them. The CDR3 has 12 residues. Here the CDR3 DNA reads TGCAGCGTTGGTGACAAGGAGATCGAGCAGTACTTC. Translating it yields CSVGDKEIEQYF.

The chain combines TRBV4-3 with TRBJ1-2, with 7 positions matching TRBD1. Germline-derived CDR1 and CDR2 are LGHNA and YSLEER. The CDR3 spans 15 residues. V dropped 1 base and J dropped 5; count of bases not matched to a gene: 7. In DNA, the CDR3 is TGCGCCAGCAGCCAAGGGGAGGGGGCCCAGTATGGCTACACCTTC. Its protein is CASSQGEGAQYGYTF.

This rearrangement joins TRBV11-2 to TRBJ2-7; either TRBD1 or TRBD2 may fit D (5 bases each). V was clipped by 2 bases and J by 0 bases, with 17 bases between them. There are 17 residues in the CDR3. CDR1 and CDR2 from the germline V gene are SGHAT and FQNNGV. CDR3 residues: CASSLWGIISYSYEQYF. The DNA of the CDR3 is TGTGCCAGCAGCTTATGGGGGATAATATCGTACTCCTACGAGCAGTACTTC.

The chain carries TRBV19 and TRBJ2-1; TRBD1 matches at 8 bases. The CDR3 is 14 residues long. CDR1 is LNHDA, CDR2 SQIVND, per germline (reference sequence). The J segment lost 5 bases and the V segment lost 3 bases, leaving 3 bases of the junction unmatched. The DNA of the CDR3 is TGTGCCAGTAGTATGAGGGACAGGAACAATGAGCAGTTCTTC. Translating gives CASSMRDRNNEQFF.

This clone occurred once. The chain employs TRBV25-1 and TRBJ2-6, with 9 positions matching TRBD1. CDR1 is MGHDK, CDR2 SYGVNS, per germline. Germline trimming cut 3 bases from V and 0 bases from J; bases unmatched to any gene: 6. The length of the CDR3 is 18 residues. CDR3 loop: CASSELTGGNSGANVLTF. The DNA for the CDR3 is TGTGCCAGCAGTGAGCTGACAGGGGGAAACTCTGGGGCCAACGTCCTGACTTTC.

On this clone: At the DNA level, this CDR3 is encoded by other sequences in the same sample as well. This chain connects TRBV11-3 to TRBJ2-3; 8 nucleotides agree with TRBD1. This CDR3 is built from 15 residues. Losses at the gene ends were 4 bases for V and 0 bases for J; bases not matched to a gene: 3. Germline CDR1 and CDR2: SGHNT and YENEEA. The CDR3 DNA reads TGTGCCAGCAGCTCCCGACAGGGGAGCACAGATACGCAGTATTTT. It encodes CASSSRQGSTDTQYF.

The V call is TRBV18, the J call TRBJ2-2; the match to TRBD1 covers 9 bases. From germline, CDR1 is KGHSH and CDR2 LQKENI. The CDR3 runs to 14 residues. V lost 4 bases, J lost 8 bases, and 5 bases stayed unmatched. The CDR3: CASSRGTGTGELFF. DNA for the CDR3: TGTGCCAGCTCACGAGGGACAGGGACTGGGGAGCTGTTTTTT.

The chain combines TRBV7-2 with TRBJ1-3; perhaps TRBD1 as D (5 bases). Germline CDR1 is SGHTA and CDR2 is FQGNSA. The CDR3 totals 16 residues. V lost 0 bases and J 4 bases, leaving 13 bases between the germline ends. CDR3 bases: TGTGCCAGCAGCTTAGCGCGGGGCGGGACCGGAAACACCATATATTTT. Its protein product is CASSLARGGTGNTIYF.

This chain links TRBV25-1 with TRBJ1-1, with no clear D. The CDR3 is made up of 13 amino acids. V was clipped by 5 bases and J by 3 bases, with 10 bases between them. The germline gives CDR1 MGHDK, CDR2 SYGVNS. The CDR3 is CASSPRTDTEAFF. The CDR3 region has the DNA TGTGCCAGCAGTCCACGGACCGACACTGAAGCTTTCTTT.

The rearrangement links TRBV5-4 to TRBJ1-2; the D is unclear. CDR3 size: 16 residues. Germline CDR1 and CDR2: SGHNT and YYREEE (reference sequence). V was cut by 4 bases and J by 0 bases, with 16 bases left in between. CDR3 sequence: CASSDRKRGSNYGYTF. CDR3 nucleotides: TGTGCCAGCAGCGATCGGAAGCGGGGATCTAACTATGGCTACACCTTC. Together with reference TRBV5-4 and TRBJ1-2, the CDR3 gives the full variable domain: ETGVTQSPTHLIKTRGQQVTLRCSSQSGHNTVSWYQQALGQGPQFIFQYYREEENGRGNFPPRFSGLQFPNYSSELNVNALELDDSALYLCASSDRKRGSNYGYTFGSGTRLTVV.

The CDR3 nucleotides are TGTGCCAGCAGCTCGGACAGGTGGGGCTACACCTTC. Encoded protein: CASSSDRWGYTF. The genes are TRBV5-4 and TRBJ1-2, with TRBD1 matching over 7 bases. This CDR3 has 12 residues. Germline-derived CDR1 and CDR2 are SGHNT and YYREEE (reference sequence). J lost 8 bases, V lost 3 bases, and 4 bases had no gene match.

The chain recombines TRBV28 with TRBJ1-1; a possible D gene is TRBD1 (5 bases). CDR1 and CDR2 (germline): MDHEN, SYDVKM. V was shortened by 6 bases and J by 2 bases, with 13 bases between the two germline ends. The CDR3 covers 14 residues. CDR3 nucleotides: TGTGCCAGCAGAATGGGGCAACCTAACACTGAAGCTTTCTTT. Encoded protein: CASRMGQPNTEAFF.

V usage is TRBV2 and J usage is TRBJ1-1; 7 bases are a match to TRBD1. V shed 8 bases, J shed 1 base, and the junction held 4 bases outside the gene matches. This CDR3 region has 13 residues. Germline CDR1 and CDR2: SNHLY and FYNNEI. The CDR3: CASQRDRNTEAFF. The DNA of the CDR3 is TGTGCCAGCCAGAGGGACAGGAACACTGAAGCTTTCTTT.

The chain uses TRBV14 and TRBJ2-7; 7 nucleotides line up with TRBD1. From germline, CDR1 is SGHDN and CDR2 FVKESK. J gave up 3 bases and V 6 bases, and 8 bases lay outside the gene matches. The CDR3 runs to 14 residues. The CDR3 region is CASRTTGAGYEQYF. CDR3 in DNA: TGTGCCAGCAGAACAACAGGGGCGGGCTACGAGCAGTACTTC.

The genes are TRBV6-1 and TRBJ2-7; D is unclear. This CDR3 spans 15 amino acids. Germline V gene lookup returns CDR1 MNHNS and CDR2 SASEGT. V lost 2 bases to trimming and J lost 0 bases, with 11 bases between them. CDR3 loop: CASSELTRTSYEQYF. The CDR3 bases are TGTGCCAGCAGTGAATTAACCAGAACCTCCTACGAGCAGTACTTC.